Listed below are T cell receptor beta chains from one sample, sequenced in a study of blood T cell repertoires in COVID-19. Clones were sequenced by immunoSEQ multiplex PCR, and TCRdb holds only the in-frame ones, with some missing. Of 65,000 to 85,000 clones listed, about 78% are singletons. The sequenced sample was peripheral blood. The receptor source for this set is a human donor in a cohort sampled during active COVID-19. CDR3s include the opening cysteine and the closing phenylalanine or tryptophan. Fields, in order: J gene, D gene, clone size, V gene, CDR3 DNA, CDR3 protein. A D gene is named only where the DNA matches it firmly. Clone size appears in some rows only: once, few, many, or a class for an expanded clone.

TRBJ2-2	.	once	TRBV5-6	TGTGCCAGCAGCTTAGGGGCGCTACGGGCCGGGGAGCTGTTTTTT	CASSLGALRAGELFF
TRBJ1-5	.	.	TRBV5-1	TGCGCCAGCAGCCTAGCGGGGGTCCCCAATCAGCCCCAGCATTTT	CASSLAGVPNQPQHF
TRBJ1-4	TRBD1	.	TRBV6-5	TGTGCCAGCAGACGAACAGGGGTTGAAAAACTGTTTTTT	CASRRTGVEKLFF
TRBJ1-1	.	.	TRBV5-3	TGTGCCAGAAGCTTGGCCTGCAGGGCTCGCACTGAAGCTTTCTTT	CARSLACRARTEAFF
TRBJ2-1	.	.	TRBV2	TGTGCCAGCAACACAGGGTTATCCTACAATGAGCAGTTCTTC	CASNTGLSYNEQFF
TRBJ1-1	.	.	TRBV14	TGTGCCAGCAGCCAAGAAGGGGCGTGGGGCACTGAAGCTTTCTTT	CASSQEGAWGTEAFF
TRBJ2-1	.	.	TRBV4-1	TGCGCCAGCAGCCAAGACAGGGGGGCAGGCAATGAGCAGTTCTTC	CASSQDRGAGNEQFF
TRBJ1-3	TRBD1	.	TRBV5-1	TGCGCCAGCAGCTTGGACGACAGGGGCTCTGGAAACACCATATATTTT	CASSLDDRGSGNTIYF
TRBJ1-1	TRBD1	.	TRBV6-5	TGTGCCAGCAGTTACTTCGGGACAGCCGAAGCTTTCTTT	CASSYFGTAEAFF
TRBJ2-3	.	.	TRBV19	TGTGCCAGTAGTCCAGGCTCGGGGGATACGCAGTATTTT	CASSPGSGDTQYF
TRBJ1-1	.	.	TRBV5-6	TGTGCCAGCAGCTTAGGGCAACTAGGGACTGAAGCTTTCTTT	CASSLGQLGTEAFF
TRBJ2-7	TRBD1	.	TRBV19	TGTGCCAGTAGTATTGGGACAGGGCCTTACGAGCAGTACTTC	CASSIGTGPYEQYF
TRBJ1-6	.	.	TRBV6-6	TGTGCCAGCAGTTACTCCCAGGGGTTTGATTCACCCCTCCACTTT	CASSYSQGFDSPLHF
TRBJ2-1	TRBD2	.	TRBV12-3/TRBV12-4	TGTGCCATCTCTTCCGGGACTAGGGCGTTCTTC	CAISSGTRAFF
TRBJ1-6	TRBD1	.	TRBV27	TGTGCCAGCAGCCGAAGGGGGACAGGGGACTCACCCCTCCACTTT	CASSRRGTGDSPLHF
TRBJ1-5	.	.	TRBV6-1	TGTGCCAGCAGTGATGGGACGGGAGACAATCAGCCCCAGCATTTT	CASSDGTGDNQPQHF
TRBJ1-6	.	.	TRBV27	TGTGCCAGCAGTTTATCTTGGCAGCCGGGGAGCTCCTATAATTCACCCCTCCACTTT	CASSLSWQPGSSYNSPLHF
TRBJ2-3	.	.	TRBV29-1	TGCAGCGTTCAAACCCAGGCCTCCTCCTGGGCCTTCACAGATACGCAGTATTTT	CSVQTQASSWAFTDTQYF
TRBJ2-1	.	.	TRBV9	TGTGCCAGCAGCCATAATACTGGGAGTCTTACATCATATGAGCAGTTCTTC	CASSHNTGSLTSYEQFF
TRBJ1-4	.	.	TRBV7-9	TGTGCCAGCAGCTACCTGAGGGAAAAACTGTTTTTT	CASSYLREKLFF
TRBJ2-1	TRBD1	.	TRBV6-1	TGTGCCAGCAGTGAAGAGGGTCCACAGGGGAGCTTCTACAATGAGCAGTTCTTC	CASSEEGPQGSFYNEQFF
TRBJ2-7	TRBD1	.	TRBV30	TGTGCCGGCACAGGGGGCGCCTACGAGCAGTACTTC	CAGTGGAYEQYF
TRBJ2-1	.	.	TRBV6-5	TGTGCCAGCAGCTTCGCCTCCGGGACATACAATGAGCAGTTCTTC	CASSFASGTYNEQFF
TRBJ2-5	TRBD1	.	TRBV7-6	TGTGCCAGCAGCTTAGAAGCCGGGACAGGGGGATGGGAGACCCAGTACTTC	CASSLEAGTGGWETQYF
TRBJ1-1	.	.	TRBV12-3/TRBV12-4	TGTGCCAGCAGCCCAACACCGAACACTGAAGCTTTCTTT	CASSPTPNTEAFF
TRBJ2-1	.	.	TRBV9	TGTGCCAGCAGCGCCGGGACTTATTACAATGAGCAGTTCTTC	CASSAGTYYNEQFF
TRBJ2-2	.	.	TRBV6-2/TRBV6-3	TGTGCCAGCAGTGCTCTCCAGGGGAAGGGAACCGGGGAGCTGTTTTTT	CASSALQGKGTGELFF
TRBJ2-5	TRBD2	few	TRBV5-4	TGTGCCAGCAGCTTCCCGGGACTAGCGGGACAGGAGACCCAGTACTTC	CASSFPGLAGQETQYF
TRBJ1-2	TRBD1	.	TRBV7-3	TGTGCCAGCAGCACGACCGGGACAGGGGTCTATGGCTACACCTTC	CASSTTGTGVYGYTF
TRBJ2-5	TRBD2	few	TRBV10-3	TGTGCCACTCAGCGGGAGGGTAACTTACAAGAGACCCAGTACTTC	CATQREGNLQETQYF
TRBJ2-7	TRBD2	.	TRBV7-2	TGTGCCAGCAGCCCGTGGCGGGGGGCCTCCTACGAGCAGTACTTC	CASSPWRGASYEQYF
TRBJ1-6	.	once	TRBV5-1	TGCGCCAGCAGCACCGACAGGACCGAGGATTCACCCCTCCACTTT	CASSTDRTEDSPLHF
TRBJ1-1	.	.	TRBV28	TGTGCCAGCAGTTTACTGGCCACTACCGTGGGAGCTTTCTTT	CASSLLATTVGAFF
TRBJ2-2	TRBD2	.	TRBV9	TGTGCCAGCAGCGTAGTGGCGGGGGGCCCCACCGGGGAGCTGTTTTTT	CASSVVAGGPTGELFF
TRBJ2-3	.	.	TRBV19	TGTGCCAGTATCAGGCCGGACACAGATACGCAGTATTTT	CASIRPDTDTQYF
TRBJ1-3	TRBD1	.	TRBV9	TGTGCCAGCAGCACCGGGACAGGGTATGGAAACACCATATATTTT	CASSTGTGYGNTIYF
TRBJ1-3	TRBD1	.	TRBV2	TGTGCCAGCAGTGAATTAGGGACAGCCTCAAGCTCTGGAAACACCATATATTTT	CASSELGTASSSGNTIYF
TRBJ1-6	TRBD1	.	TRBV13	TGTGCCAGCAGATCAAAGGGACAGGGGGTTTCACCCCTCCACTTT	CASRSKGQGVSPLHF
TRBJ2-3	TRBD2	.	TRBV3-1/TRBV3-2	TGTGCCAGCAGCCATCCGGGACTAGGGACTAGCACAGATACGCAGTATTTT	CASSHPGLGTSTDTQYF
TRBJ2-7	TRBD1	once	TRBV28	TGTGCCAGCAGTTTTTCAAGGGGACAGGGGGTAACCTACGAGCAGTACTTC	CASSFSRGQGVTYEQYF
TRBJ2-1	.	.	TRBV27	TGTGCCAGCAGGGATACAGGGTGGTCTGAGCAGTTCTTC	CASRDTGWSEQFF
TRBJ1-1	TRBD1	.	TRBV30	TGTGCCTGGAGTGGGATCGGGACAGGGGACCCGCATGAAGCTTTCTTT	CAWSGIGTGDPHEAFF
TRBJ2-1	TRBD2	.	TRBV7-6	TGTGCCAGCAGTACGGGTAGCGGGAGTTACAATGAGCAGTTCTTC	CASSTGSGSYNEQFF
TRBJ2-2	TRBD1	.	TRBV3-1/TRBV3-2	TGTGCCAGCAGCCCGACAGGGTTAAACGCCGGGGAGCTGTTTTTT	CASSPTGLNAGELFF
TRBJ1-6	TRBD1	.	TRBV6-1	TGTGCCAGCAGTGAAGCCGATGGACAGGCTTATTCACCCCTCCACTTT	CASSEADGQAYSPLHF
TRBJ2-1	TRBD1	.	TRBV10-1	TGCGCCAGCAACAAGACAGGGTTTAAGCAGTTCTTC	CASNKTGFKQFF
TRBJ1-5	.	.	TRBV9	TGTGCCAGCAGCGTAGGTGGCACCAATCAGCCCCAGCATTTT	CASSVGGTNQPQHF
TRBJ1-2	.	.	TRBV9	TGTGCCAGCAGCGTAGAGTCAGGGGCCTCTAACTATGGCTACACCTTC	CASSVESGASNYGYTF